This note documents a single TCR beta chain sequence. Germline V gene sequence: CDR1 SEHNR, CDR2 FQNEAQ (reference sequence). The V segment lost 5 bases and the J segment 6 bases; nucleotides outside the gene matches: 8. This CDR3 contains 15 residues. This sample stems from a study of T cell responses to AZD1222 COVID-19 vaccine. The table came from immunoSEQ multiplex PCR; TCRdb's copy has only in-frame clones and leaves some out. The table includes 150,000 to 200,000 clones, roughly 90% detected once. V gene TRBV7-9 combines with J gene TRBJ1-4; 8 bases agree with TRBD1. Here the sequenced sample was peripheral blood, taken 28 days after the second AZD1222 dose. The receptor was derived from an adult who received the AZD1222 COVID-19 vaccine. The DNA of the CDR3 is TGTGCCAGCAGCGACAGGGGCGTTGGTGATGAAAAACTGTTTTTT. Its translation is CASSDRGVGDEKLFF.